This TCR beta chain was captured in a study of Ad26.COV2.S vaccination and SARS-CoV-2 variants. The data were produced by immunoSEQ multiplex PCR, yet TCRdb's version contains in-frame clones alone and is incomplete. There are around 240,000 clones in the sample; roughly 88% occur only once, and about 10% lies in the top ten. Sample treatment: around 19 received Ad26.COV2.S at low or high dose, single or two shots; about five received placebo; per-sample allocation not given. Each sample was drawn 63 days after the first injection (of vaccine or placebo). An Ad26 vector expressing Wuhan-strain SARS-CoV-2 spike constituted the vaccine. Germline CDR1 is GTSNPN and CDR2 is SVGIG (reference sequence). With 4 bases removed from V and 1 base from J, the gap between germline ends came to 10 bases. This CDR3 comprises 14 residues.

This receptor was taken from a person between 18 and 60 years old who received the Ad26.COV2.S COVID-19 vaccine or a placebo. The specimen comprised peripheral blood, sampled in a trial of Ad26.COV2.S vaccine versus placebo. The chain uses TRBV30 and TRBJ1-4; D uncertain. The CDR3 sequence is CAWNIRGTNEKLFF. DNA of the CDR3: TGTGCCTGGAATATTCGGGGAACTAATGAAAAACTGTTTTTT.